The clone carrying this T cell receptor (beta chain) has only a few counts. What it binds is not known. The PCR contained 60 Vbeta and 13 Jbeta primers. Clones were sequenced by immunoSEQ multiplex PCR, and TCRdb holds only the in-frame ones, with some missing. The sample includes roughly 150,000 clones, approximately 80% of them seen just once. The sample is drawn from a study of cytomegalovirus exposure and HLA in healthy donors. Whole-study results and caveats: It was likely that a cluster of highly shared sequence variants was a sequencing artifact. Confirmation was obtained in vitro that three CMV-associated chains are specific for CMV antigens. Segments of the TCR beta V type were, in most cases, productive about 87% or about 30% of the time in an earlier analysis.

The germline V gene has CDR1 SGHVS and CDR2 FNYEAQ. With 0 bases removed from V and 7 bases from J, the gap between germline ends came to 9 bases. The CDR3 runs to 13 residues. This clonotype was obtained from a young woman in good health and CMV-seronegative. The chain is built from TRBV7-6 and TRBJ1-2, with no clear D. The sample comprised PBMCs. CDR3: CASSLAERSGYTF. As DNA, the CDR3 is TGTGCCAGCAGCTTAGCAGAGAGGTCTGGCTACACCTTC.